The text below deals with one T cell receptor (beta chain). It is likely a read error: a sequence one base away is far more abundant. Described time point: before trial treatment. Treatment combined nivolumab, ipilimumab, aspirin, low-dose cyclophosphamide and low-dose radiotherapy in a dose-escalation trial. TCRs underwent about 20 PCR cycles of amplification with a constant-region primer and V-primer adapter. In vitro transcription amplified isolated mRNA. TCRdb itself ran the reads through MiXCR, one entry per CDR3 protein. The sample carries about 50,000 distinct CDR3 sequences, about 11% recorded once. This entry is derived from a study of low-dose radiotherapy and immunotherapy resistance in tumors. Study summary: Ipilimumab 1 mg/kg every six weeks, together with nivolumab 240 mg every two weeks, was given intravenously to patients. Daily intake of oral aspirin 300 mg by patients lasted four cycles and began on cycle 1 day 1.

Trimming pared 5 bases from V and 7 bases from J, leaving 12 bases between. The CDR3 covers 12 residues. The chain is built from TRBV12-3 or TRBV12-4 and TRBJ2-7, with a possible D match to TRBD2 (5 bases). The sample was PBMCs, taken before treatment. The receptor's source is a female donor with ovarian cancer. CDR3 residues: CASSPTSGEQYF. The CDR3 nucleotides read TGTGCCAGCAGTCCAACCAGCGGTGAGCAGTACTTC.